Presented here are 18 T cell receptor beta chains from one specimen sequenced in a study of blood T cells in healthy people across ages. A sample-barcoded 5' primer and a J-beta primer mix were used in a second PCR of roughly 6 to 12 cycles. TCRdb re-called the 5' RACE reads with MiXCR, one entry per CDR3 protein. The sample lists 790,000 or so distinct CDR3 sequences; about 45% were seen once. The sample consisted of blood. These receptors originate from a man older than 75 in good health.

Turning to this clonotype: A junction end diverges from the germline sequence, so it may reflect a read error. CDR3 DNA sequence: TGTACCAGCAACGATGGGGGCGGGTACTCCTACGAGCAGTACTTC. Translated: CTSNDGGGYSYEQYF. The rearrangement uses TRBV2 and TRBJ2-5, with D possibly matching TRBD1 (6 bases). The DNA matches TRBJ2-7 better at its end, which makes the J call doubtful. This CDR3 spans 15 amino acids. CDR1 is SNHLY, CDR2 FYNNEI, per germline.

The chain employs TRBV19 and TRBJ1-1; D is uncertain. The CDR3 totals 14 residues. CDR1 and CDR2 from the germline V gene are LNHDA and SQIVND (reference sequence). The germline V and J ends were trimmed by 4 bases and 6 bases, with 15 bases remaining between them. Written as DNA, the CDR3 is TGTGCCAGTAGTACCCGGGAGGGTCGGGCTGAAGCTTTCTTT. Protein: CASSTREGRAEAFF.

This chain connects TRBV7-2 to TRBJ2-5, with D possibly being TRBD1 (5 bases). Germline V gene data show CDR1 as SGHTA and CDR2 as FQGNSA. V dropped 6 bases and J dropped 4 bases, with 15 bases sitting between them. This CDR3 spans 14 amino acids. DNA of the CDR3: TGTGCCAGCAGTTCCCAGGGTCTACGAGAGACCCAGTACTTC. This gives the protein CASSSQGLRETQYF.

This sequence joins TRBV20-1 and TRBJ2-5; 9 bases agree with TRBD2. Germline-derived CDR1 and CDR2 are DFQATT and SNEGSKA (reference sequence). Unmatched junction bases numbered 10, after V lost 4 bases and J lost 4 bases. This CDR3 region has 15 residues. Here the CDR3 DNA reads TGCAGTGCTACCCCAATAGCGGGAGCGGTAGAGACCCAGTACTTC. Its protein is CSATPIAGAVETQYF.

For the CDR3, the DNA is TGTGCCAGCAGCGGACCGGGTCTTTCTGGGGCCAACGTCCTGACTTTC. This translates into CASSGPGLSGANVLTF. J is TRBJ2-6 and V is TRBV7-2; D is uncertain. The V gene's germline CDR1 is SGHTA and CDR2 FQGNSA. The CDR3 runs 16 residues. Trimming cost V 5 bases and J 1 base, with 12 bases left between them.

The rearrangement links TRBV21-1 to TRBJ1-5. TRBV21-1 is recorded as a pseudogene. The CDR3 totals 12 residues. This chain's CDR3 is CAACYSNQPQHF. CDR3 bases: TGTGCCGCCTGTTATAGCAATCAGCCCCAGCATTTT.

This clonotype has at least ten counts. The CDR3 here is CASSPTGGANTQYF. CDR3 nucleotide sequence: TGTGCCAGCAGTCCCACGGGGGGCGCAAATACGCAGTATTTT. This chain uses TRBV12-3 or TRBV12-4 with TRBJ2-3; possible D gene TRBD2, 7 bases. V lost 5 bases and J lost 7, with 16 bases in between. This CDR3 is 14 amino acids long.

The chain couples TRBV2 to TRBJ2-7; D remains ambiguous. This CDR3 has 14 residues. CDR1 is SNHLY, CDR2 FYNNEI, per germline. Trimming shortened V by 0 bases and J by 4 bases, and 10 bases separated the two germline ends. DNA of the CDR3: TGTGCCAGCAGTGAAGCATGGCTAGGTTACGAGCAGTACTTC. It codes for CASSEAWLGYEQYF.

The chain is built from TRBV2 and TRBJ2-3; D call uncertain. This CDR3 has 14 residues. Germline CDR1 is SNHLY and CDR2 is FYNNEI. V gave up 4 bases and J gave up 1 base, with 9 bases separating them. The CDR3 DNA follows: TGTGCCAGCAGTGTCATGCAGGGCACAGATACGCAGTATTTT. Encoded protein: CASSVMQGTDTQYF.

The chain has TRBV5-5 and TRBJ2-1; D is ambiguous. CDR3 length equals 17 residues. Germline loops: CDR1 SGHKS, CDR2 YYEKEE (reference sequence). The germline V and J ends were trimmed by 4 bases and 7 bases, with 24 bases remaining between them. This chain's CDR3 is CASSPDPGFLSLNEQFF. CDR3 DNA: TGTGCCAGCAGCCCGGACCCCGGGTTTCTGAGTTTGAATGAGCAGTTCTTC.

V gene TRBV13 combines with J gene TRBJ2-1; 14 positions agree with TRBD2. This CDR3 is built from 17 residues. Germline V gives CDR1 PRHDT, CDR2 FYEKMQ (reference sequence). With V trimmed by 5 bases and J by 8 bases, 11 bases remained unmatched. The CDR3 DNA sequence: TGTGCCAGCAGCAGAATAGGGACTAGCGGGAGTTTTTATGAGCAGTTCTTC. Its protein product is CASSRIGTSGSFYEQFF.

V gene TRBV20-1 combines with J gene TRBJ1-6, with 8 bases aligning to TRBD1. Germline CDR1 reads DFQATT; CDR2 reads SNEGSKA (reference sequence). The junction had 12 bases not matched to a gene; V was cut back by 4 bases and J by 4 bases. The CDR3 runs to 17 residues. In nucleotides, the CDR3 is TGCAGTGCTATCCCCCCTGACAGGGGAGTTTATAATTCACCCCTCCACTTT. Amino acid sequence: CSAIPPDRGVYNSPLHF.

Concerning this clonotype: A single base separates this from a much larger clone, so it may be a read error. The chain combines TRBV21-1 with TRBJ2-1; the table's TRBD2 call for D was not verified on the DNA. The closer fit of TRBJ2-7 to the DNA end suggests the J call may be wrong. TRBV21-1 is tagged as a pseudogene. The CDR3 length is 17 residues. The CDR3 nucleotides read TGTGCCAGCAGCAAAATGGCTAGCGCAACATCTTACAATGAGCAGTACTTC. Its translation is CASSKMASATSYNEQYF.

This clonotype was detected only once. V is TRBV6-5 and J is TRBJ2-3; 7 bases align to TRBD2. This CDR3 has 14 amino acids. The V and J ends lost 3 bases and 8 bases, in that order; junction bases with no gene match: 8. CDR1 and CDR2 from the germline V gene are MNHEY and SVGAGI. CDR3 in amino acids: CASSYPSGAGTQYF. DNA for the CDR3: TGTGCCAGCAGTTATCCTAGCGGAGCGGGTACGCAGTATTTT.

The CDR3 loop is CSARPGGARTEAFF. In DNA, the CDR3 is TGCAGTGCTAGGCCTGGTGGGGCTCGCACTGAAGCTTTCTTT. The J gene is TRBJ1-1, the V gene TRBV20-1; possibly TRBD1 for D (5 bases). Trimming took off 3 bases at V and 4 bases at J, with 15 bases between the two ends. Germline CDR1 DFQATT, CDR2 SNEGSKA (reference sequence). This CDR3 spans 14 amino acids.

The chain joins TRBV4-2 to TRBJ2-4, with 9 bases matching TRBD1. The tail of the sequence fits TRBJ2-7 better, so the J call may be wrong. Germline V gene sequence: CDR1 LGHNA, CDR2 YNFKEQ. CDR3 length: 15 amino acids. CDR3 loop: CASSQDWTGAYEQYF. The CDR3 region has the DNA TGTGCCAGCAGCCAAGATTGGACAGGGGCCTACGAGCAGTACTTC.

This clonotype has only a few counts. The CDR3 nucleotides are TGCAGTGTAGAACAGAACTACGAGCAGTACTTC. Amino acid sequence: CSVEQNYEQYF. The chain employs TRBV20-1 and TRBJ2-7; D uncertain. This CDR3 spans 11 amino acids. CDR1 DFQATT and CDR2 SNEGSKA come from the germline V gene (reference sequence). The V end was cut by 7 bases, the J end by 3 bases, with 10 bases between.

V gene TRBV6-1 combines with J gene TRBJ2-7; 10 bases match TRBD1. There are 15 residues in the CDR3. The V gene end was trimmed by 6 bases and the J gene end by 3 bases; junction bases not matched to a gene: 8. In germline, CDR1 is MNHNS, CDR2 SASEGT. The CDR3 is CASSHGQGGFYEQYF. The CDR3 region has the DNA TGTGCCAGCAGCCACGGACAGGGGGGTTTCTACGAGCAGTACTTC.